This T cell receptor beta chain was sequenced for a study of blood T cell repertoires in COVID-19. Study context: Spain, Italy and the United States supplied samples that represented acute and convalescent COVID-19. PBMCs, B-cell-depleted T cells, or T cells provided the cDNA or gDNA that made up the material.

As originally analysed: Estimated nucleated cell counts came from reference gene primer amplification. Libraries were prepared by immunoSEQ multiplex PCR; TCRdb keeps only in-frame clonotypes and omits some of them. V and J calls and clone size are those listed in that table; D and trimming were worked out from the DNA. Of some 300,000 clones detected, 89% appear once; the ten largest clones hold more than 9%. Germline CDR1 and CDR2: SEHNR and FQNEAQ (reference sequence). This CDR3 contains 16 residues. V shed 5 bases and J 0 bases; nucleotides not matched to a gene: 7. Everyone who took part was roughly 18 to 89 years old, and they came from about two dozen US areas.

Sequenced sample: PBMCs or T cells enriched from blood (not recorded which). The clonotype originates from a woman between 25 and 40 years old who had recovered from COVID-19. The gene calls are TRBV7-9 and TRBJ1-3; 7 nucleotides agree with TRBD1. The CDR3 nucleotides read TGTGCCAGCAGCCGACCGGGACAGCTCTCTGGAAACACCATATATTTT. Residues: CASSRPGQLSGNTIYF.